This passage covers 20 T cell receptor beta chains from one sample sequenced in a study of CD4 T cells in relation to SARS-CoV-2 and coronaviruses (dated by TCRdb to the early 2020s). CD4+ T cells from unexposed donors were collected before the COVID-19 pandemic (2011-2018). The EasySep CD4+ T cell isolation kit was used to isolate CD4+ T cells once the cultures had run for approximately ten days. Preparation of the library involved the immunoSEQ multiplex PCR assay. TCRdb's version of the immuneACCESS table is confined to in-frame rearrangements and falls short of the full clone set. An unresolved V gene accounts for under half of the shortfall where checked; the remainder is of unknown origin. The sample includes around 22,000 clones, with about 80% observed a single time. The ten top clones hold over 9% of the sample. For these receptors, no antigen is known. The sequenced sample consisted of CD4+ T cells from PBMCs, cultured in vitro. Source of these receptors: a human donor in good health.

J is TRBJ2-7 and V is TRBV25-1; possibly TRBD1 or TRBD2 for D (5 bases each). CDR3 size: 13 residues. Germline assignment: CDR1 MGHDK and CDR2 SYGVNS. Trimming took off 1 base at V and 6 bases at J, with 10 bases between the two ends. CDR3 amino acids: CASSESGTFEQYF. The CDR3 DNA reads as TGTGCCAGCAGTGAATCCGGGACGTTCGAGCAGTACTTC.

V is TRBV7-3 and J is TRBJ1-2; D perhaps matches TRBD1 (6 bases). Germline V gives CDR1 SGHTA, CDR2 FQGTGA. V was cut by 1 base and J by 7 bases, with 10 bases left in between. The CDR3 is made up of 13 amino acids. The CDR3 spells CASSLNREGGYTF. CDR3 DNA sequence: TGTGCCAGCAGCTTAAACAGGGAGGGTGGCTACACCTTC.

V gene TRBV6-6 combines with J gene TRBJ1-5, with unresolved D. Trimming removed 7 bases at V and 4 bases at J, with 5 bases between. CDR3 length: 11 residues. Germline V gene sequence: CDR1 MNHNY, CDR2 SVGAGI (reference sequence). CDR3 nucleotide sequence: TGTGCCAGCATGGGAAATCAGCCCCAGCATTTT. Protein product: CASMGNQPQHF.

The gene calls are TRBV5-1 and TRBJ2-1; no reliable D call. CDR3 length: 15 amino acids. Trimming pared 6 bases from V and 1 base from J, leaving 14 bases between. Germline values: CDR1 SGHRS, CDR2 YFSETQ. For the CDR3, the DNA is TGCGCCAGCAAATTCGCCAGTGGGTCCTACAATGAGCAGTTCTTC. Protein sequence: CASKFASGSYNEQFF. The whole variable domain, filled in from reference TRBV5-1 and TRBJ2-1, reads KAGVTQTPRYLIKTRGQQVTLSCSPISGHRSVSWYQQTPGQGLQFLFEYFSETQRNKGNFPGRFSGRQFSNSRSEMNVSTLELGDSALYLCASKFASGSYNEQFFGPGTRLTVL.

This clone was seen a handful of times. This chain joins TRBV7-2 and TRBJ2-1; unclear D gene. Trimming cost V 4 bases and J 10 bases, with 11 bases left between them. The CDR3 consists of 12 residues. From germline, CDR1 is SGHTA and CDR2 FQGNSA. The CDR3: CASSSYQEEQFF. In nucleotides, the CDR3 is TGTGCCAGCAGCTCGTACCAGGAGGAGCAGTTCTTC.

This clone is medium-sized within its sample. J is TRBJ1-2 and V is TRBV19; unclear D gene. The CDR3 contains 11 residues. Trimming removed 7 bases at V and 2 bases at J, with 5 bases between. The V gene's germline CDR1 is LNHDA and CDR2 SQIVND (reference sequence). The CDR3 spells CASKKNYGYTF. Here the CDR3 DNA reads TGTGCCAGTAAGAAGAACTATGGCTACACCTTC.

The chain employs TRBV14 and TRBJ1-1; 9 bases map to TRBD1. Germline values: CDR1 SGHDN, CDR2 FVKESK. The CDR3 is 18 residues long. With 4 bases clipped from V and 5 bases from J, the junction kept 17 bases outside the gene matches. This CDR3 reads CASSPFTGGLGAITEAFF. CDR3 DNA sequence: TGTGCCAGCAGCCCTTTCACAGGGGGCCTTGGGGCGATTACTGAAGCTTTCTTT. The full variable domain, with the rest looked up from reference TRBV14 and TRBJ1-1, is EAGVTQFPSHSVIEKGQTVTLRCDPISGHDNLYWYRRVMGKEIKFLLHFVKESKQDESGMPNNRFLAERTGGTYSTLKVQPAELEDSGVYFCASSPFTGGLGAITEAFFGQGTRLTVV.

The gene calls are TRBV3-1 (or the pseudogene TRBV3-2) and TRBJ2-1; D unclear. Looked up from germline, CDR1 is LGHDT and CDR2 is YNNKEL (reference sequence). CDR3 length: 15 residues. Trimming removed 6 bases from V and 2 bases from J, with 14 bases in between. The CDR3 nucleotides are TGTGCCAGCAGTCAAAGAGACGCAACCTACAATGAGCAGTTCTTC. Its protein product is CASSQRDATYNEQFF.

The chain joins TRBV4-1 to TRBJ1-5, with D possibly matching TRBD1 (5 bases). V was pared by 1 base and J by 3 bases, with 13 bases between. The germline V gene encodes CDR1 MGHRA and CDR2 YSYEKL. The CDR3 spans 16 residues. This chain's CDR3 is CASSQAFLGTNQPQHF. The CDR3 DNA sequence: TGCGCCAGCAGCCAAGCGTTTTTAGGGACCAATCAGCCCCAGCATTTT.

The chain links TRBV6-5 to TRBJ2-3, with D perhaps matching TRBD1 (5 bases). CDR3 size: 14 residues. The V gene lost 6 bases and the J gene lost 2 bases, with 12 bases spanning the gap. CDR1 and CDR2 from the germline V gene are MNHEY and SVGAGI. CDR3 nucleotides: TGTGCCAGCAGGTTAGACAGCTACACAGATACGCAGTATTTT. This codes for CASRLDSYTDTQYF.

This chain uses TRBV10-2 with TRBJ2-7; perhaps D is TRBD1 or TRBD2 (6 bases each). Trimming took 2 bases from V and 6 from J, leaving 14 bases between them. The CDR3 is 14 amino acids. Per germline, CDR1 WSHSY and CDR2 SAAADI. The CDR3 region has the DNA TGCGCCAGCAGTGAGGTCGGGGGCCGAGGCGAGCAGTACTTC. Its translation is CASSEVGGRGEQYF.

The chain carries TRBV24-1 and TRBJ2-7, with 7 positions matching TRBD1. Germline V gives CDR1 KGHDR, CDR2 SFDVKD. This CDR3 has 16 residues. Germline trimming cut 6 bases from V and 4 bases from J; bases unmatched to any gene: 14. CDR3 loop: CATSPGPGQAGYEQYF. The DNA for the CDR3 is TGTGCCACCAGTCCGGGACCCGGACAGGCTGGATACGAGCAGTACTTC.

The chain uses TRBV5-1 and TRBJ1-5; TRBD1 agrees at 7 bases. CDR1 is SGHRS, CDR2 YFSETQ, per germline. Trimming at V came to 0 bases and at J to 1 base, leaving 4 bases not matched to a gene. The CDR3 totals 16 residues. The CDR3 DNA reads TGCGCCAGCAGCTTGGAAGCAGGGGGGAGCAATCAGCCCCAGCATTTT. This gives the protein CASSLEAGGSNQPQHF.

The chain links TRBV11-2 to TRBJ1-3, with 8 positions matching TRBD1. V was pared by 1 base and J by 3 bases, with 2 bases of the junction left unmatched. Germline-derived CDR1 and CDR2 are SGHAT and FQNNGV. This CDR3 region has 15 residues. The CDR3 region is CASSLAGGYGNTIYF. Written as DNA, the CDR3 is TGTGCCAGCAGCTTAGCAGGGGGCTATGGAAACACCATATATTTT.

In DNA, the CDR3 is TGTGCCAGCAGCCCCCGGACGGGGGGAAGTCAGCCCCAGCATTTT. It codes for CASSPRTGGSQPQHF. This sequence joins TRBV3-1 (or the pseudogene TRBV3-2) and TRBJ1-5, with a weak D call TRBD1 (5 bases). V was clipped by 4 bases and J by 6 bases, with 16 bases between them. Germline V gene data show CDR1 as LGHDT and CDR2 as YNNKEL (reference sequence). This CDR3 spans 15 amino acids.

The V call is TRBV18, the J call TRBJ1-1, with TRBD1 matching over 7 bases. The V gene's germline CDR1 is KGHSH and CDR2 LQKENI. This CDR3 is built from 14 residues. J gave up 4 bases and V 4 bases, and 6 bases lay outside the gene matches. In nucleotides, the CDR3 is TGTGCCAGCTCACAGGGGGCCACGGGCACTGAAGCTTTCTTT. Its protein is CASSQGATGTEAFF.

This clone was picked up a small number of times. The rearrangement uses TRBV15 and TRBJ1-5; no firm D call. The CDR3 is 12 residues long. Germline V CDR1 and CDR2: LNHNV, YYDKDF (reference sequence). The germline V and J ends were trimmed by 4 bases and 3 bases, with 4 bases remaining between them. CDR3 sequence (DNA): TGTGCCACCAGCATGGACAATCAGCCCCAGCATTTT. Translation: CATSMDNQPQHF.

CDR3 protein: CASSSRDISQETQYF. The CDR3 DNA sequence: TGCGCCAGCAGCTCCCGGGACATAAGCCAAGAGACCCAGTACTTC. This chain links TRBV5-1 with TRBJ2-5; D perhaps matches TRBD1 (6 bases). The CDR3 consists of 15 residues. Trimming shortened V by 3 bases and J by 1 base, and 13 bases separated the two germline ends. Germline CDR1 SGHRS, CDR2 YFSETQ. Full variable domain (rest looked up from reference TRBV5-1 and TRBJ2-5): KAGVTQTPRYLIKTRGQQVTLSCSPISGHRSVSWYQQTPGQGLQFLFEYFSETQRNKGNFPGRFSGRQFSNSRSEMNVSTLELGDSALYLCASSSRDISQETQYFGPGTRLLVL.

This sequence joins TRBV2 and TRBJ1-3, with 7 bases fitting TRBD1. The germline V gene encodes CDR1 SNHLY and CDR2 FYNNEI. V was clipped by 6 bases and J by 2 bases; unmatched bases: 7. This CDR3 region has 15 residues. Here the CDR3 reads CASRAGQLAGNTIYF. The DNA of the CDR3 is TGTGCCAGCAGGGCGGGACAGCTAGCTGGAAACACCATATATTTT.

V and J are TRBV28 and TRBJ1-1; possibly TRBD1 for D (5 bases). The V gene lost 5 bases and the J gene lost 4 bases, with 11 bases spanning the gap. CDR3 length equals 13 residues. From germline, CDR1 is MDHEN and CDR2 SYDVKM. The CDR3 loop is CASSSRVRTEAFF. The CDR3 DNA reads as TGTGCCAGCAGTAGCAGGGTCCGCACTGAAGCTTTCTTT. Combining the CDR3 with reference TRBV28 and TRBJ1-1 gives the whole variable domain DVKVTQSSRYLVKRTGEKVFLECVQDMDHENMFWYRQDPGLGLRLIYFSYDVKMKEKGDIPEGYSVSREKKERFSLILESASTNQTSMYLCASSSRVRTEAFFGQGTRLTVV.